These 27 T cell receptor beta chains were all obtained from the same sample, sequenced in a study of long-term antiretroviral therapy in people with HIV. It was version v3.0 of the immunoSEQ assay that was run at survey level. The data were produced by immunoSEQ multiplex PCR, yet TCRdb's version contains in-frame clones alone and is incomplete. This table holds tens of thousands of clones, 90% to 95% found once. Sequenced here: unsorted PBMCs, sampled 3.7 years after starting antiretroviral therapy. The receptor source for this set is a woman aged 45-59 years with HIV.

The rearrangement joins TRBV7-9 to TRBJ1-4, with D possibly being TRBD1 (5 bases). The CDR3 totals 15 residues. Germline V gene lookup returns CDR1 SEHNR and CDR2 FQNEAQ (reference sequence). V was shortened by 5 bases and J by 7 bases, with 17 bases between the two germline ends. CDR3 DNA: TGTGCCAGCAGCGGAGGCGACAGTGTCGGTGAAAAACTGTTTTTT. This gives the protein CASSGGDSVGEKLFF.

The chain links TRBV5-1 to TRBJ2-3, with 8 positions matching TRBD2. Germline V gives CDR1 SGHRS, CDR2 YFSETQ. The CDR3 totals 17 residues. V was clipped by 1 base and J by 3 bases; unmatched bases: 10. CDR3 bases: TGCGCCAGCAGCTTGACCTCGGGGGGGGTCGGGACAGATACGCAGTATTTT. Its protein is CASSLTSGGVGTDTQYF.

The V gene is TRBV7-9, the J gene TRBJ2-4, with D possibly being TRBD1 or TRBD2 (7 bases each). Germline V lookup: CDR1 SEHNR, CDR2 FQNEAQ (reference sequence). The CDR3 sequence is 17 residues long. V lost 0 bases to trimming and J lost 2 bases, with 14 bases between them. The CDR3 nucleotides are TGTGCCAGCAGCTTAGCCCAGGGGGGGGTAACCAAAAACATTCAGTACTTC. This translates into CASSLAQGGVTKNIQYF.

The sample holds one count of this clone. The V gene is TRBV2, the J gene TRBJ2-7, with D possibly matching TRBD2 (5 bases). Trimming removed 6 bases from V and 6 bases from J, with 12 bases in between. Germline CDR1 reads SNHLY; CDR2 reads FYNNEI. This CDR3 comprises 12 residues. CDR3: CASRKEDGEQYF. The CDR3 DNA is TGTGCCAGCAGGAAGGAGGACGGCGAGCAGTACTTC.

The chain couples TRBV6-5 to TRBJ1-1; no firm D call. The CDR3 consists of 14 residues. Germline V CDR1 and CDR2: MNHEY, SVGAGI. With 5 bases removed from V and 4 bases from J, the gap between germline ends came to 14 bases. The CDR3 sequence is CASSASTGVTEAFF. CDR3 sequence (DNA): TGTGCCAGCAGTGCTTCGACTGGGGTCACTGAAGCTTTCTTT.

This sequence joins TRBV18 and TRBJ1-2, with TRBD1 as a possible D gene (5 bases). The germline V gene has CDR1 KGHSH and CDR2 LQKENI. The germline V and J ends were trimmed by 3 bases and 4 bases, with 12 bases remaining between them. The CDR3 contains 14 residues. The CDR3 here is CASSPGQDLYGYTF. The CDR3 DNA is TGTGCCAGCTCACCCGGACAAGATCTCTATGGCTACACCTTC.

J is TRBJ2-7 and V is TRBV7-8; no clear D gene. With 1 base removed from V and 3 bases from J, the gap between germline ends came to 7 bases. The CDR3 totals 13 residues. Germline CDR1 and CDR2: SGHVS and FQNEAQ. CDR3 sequence reads: CASSLGPVYEQYF. DNA of the CDR3: TGTGCCAGCAGCTTAGGACCAGTCTACGAGCAGTACTTC.

J is TRBJ2-5 and V is TRBV11-3; D is uncertain. Trimming stripped 0 bases from V and 7 bases from J, with 9 bases between. This CDR3 has 13 amino acids. The germline gives CDR1 SGHNT, CDR2 YENEEA. The CDR3, as DNA: TGTGCCAGCAGCTTAGATCCAGCAGGGACCCAGTACTTC. It yields the protein CASSLDPAGTQYF.

This sequence joins TRBV10-3 and TRBJ2-1; TRBD1 agrees at 7 bases. Germline CDR1 and CDR2: ENHRY and SYGVKD. The CDR3 runs to 14 residues. J was trimmed by 4 bases and V by 4 bases; bases with no gene match: 4. The CDR3 DNA sequence: TGTGCCATCAGTGCGACAGGGCTGTACAATGAGCAGTTCTTC. Translated: CAISATGLYNEQFF.

The CDR3 coding sequence is TGTGCCAGCAGCCAGTCCGAGCGGGGGGGCCATAATGAGCAGTTCTTC. This sequence encodes CASSQSERGGHNEQFF. This sequence joins TRBV4-2 and TRBJ2-1, with 10 bases fitting TRBD2. Germline values: CDR1 LGHNA, CDR2 YNFKEQ. V was pared by 3 bases and J by 7 bases, with 9 bases of the junction left unmatched. This CDR3 comprises 16 residues.

The J gene is TRBJ2-7, the V gene TRBV6-5, with TRBD1 matching 7 bases. This CDR3 spans 15 amino acids. The germline CDR1 and CDR2 sequences are MNHEY and SVGAGI. V trimming: 0 bases; J trimming: 7 bases; junction bases outside the gene matches: 9. The CDR3 nucleotides read TGTGCCAGCAGTTACTCACAGGGGACCCTGGGGGAGCAGTACTTC. This gives the protein CASSYSQGTLGEQYF.

This rearrangement joins TRBV5-1 to TRBJ2-2; possibly TRBD2 for D (5 bases). Deletions cut 9 bases from V and 0 bases from J, with 15 bases between. Germline lookup yields CDR1 SGHRS and CDR2 YFSETQ. The CDR3 loop spans 15 amino acids. CDR3 nucleotides: TGCGCCACAAAGTCGGGATCCGCGAACACCGGGGAGCTGTTTTTT. This encodes CATKSGSANTGELFF.

The gene calls are TRBV6-6 and TRBJ2-2; the D is unclear. Germline V CDR1 and CDR2: MNHNY, SVGAGI (reference sequence). This CDR3 spans 14 amino acids. V was clipped by 6 bases and J by 8 bases, with 16 bases between them. In DNA, the CDR3 is TGTGCCAGCAGATGGGATTCCCTCGAAGGGGAGCTGTTTTTT. Translation: CASRWDSLEGELFF.

The CDR3 protein is CASRPGGQTSTDTQYF. In DNA, the CDR3 is TGCGCCAGCAGACCGGGTGGCCAGACCAGCACAGATACGCAGTATTTT. This chain links TRBV5-1 with TRBJ2-3, with unresolved D. The germline V and J ends were trimmed by 5 bases and 0 bases, with 16 bases remaining between them. The germline V gene encodes CDR1 SGHRS and CDR2 YFSETQ. The CDR3 is 16 residues long.

The V call is TRBV5-1, the J call TRBJ1-6, with 8 bases identical to TRBD1. Germline V gene data show CDR1 as SGHRS and CDR2 as YFSETQ. The CDR3 spans 15 residues. J lost 3 bases, V lost 4 bases, and 3 bases had no gene match. The DNA of the CDR3 is TGCGCCAGCAGCCCACAGGGGGTCTATAATTCACCCCTCCACTTT. Translation gives CASSPQGVYNSPLHF. The complete variable domain, with remaining parts taken from reference TRBV5-1 and TRBJ1-6, reads KAGVTQTPRYLIKTRGQQVTLSCSPISGHRSVSWYQQTPGQGLQFLFEYFSETQRNKGNFPGRFSGRQFSNSRSEMNVSTLELGDSALYLCASSPQGVYNSPLHFGNGTRLTVT.

The chain couples TRBV7-9 to TRBJ2-5; 7 positions agree with TRBD1. This CDR3 contains 15 residues. Trimming cost V 0 bases and J 1 base; bases outside gene matches: 2. Germline V gives CDR1 SEHNR, CDR2 FQNEAQ (reference sequence). The DNA of the CDR3 is TGTGCCAGCAGCTTAGCGTCAGGGGGCCAAGAGACCCAGTACTTC. Encoded protein: CASSLASGGQETQYF.

The chain links TRBV7-3 to TRBJ2-5; 7 positions agree with TRBD2. V dropped 2 bases and J dropped 1; count of bases not matched to a gene: 1. The CDR3 has 14 residues. Germline V CDR1 and CDR2: SGHTA, FQGTGA. The CDR3 spells CASSLGGGQETQYF. DNA for the CDR3: TGTGCCAGCAGCTTAGGGGGGGGCCAAGAGACCCAGTACTTC.

The chain joins TRBV11-3 to TRBJ2-7; tentative D call: TRBD1 (6 bases). Germline CDR1 reads SGHNT; CDR2 reads YENEEA. V was shortened by 5 bases and J by 5 bases, with 13 bases between the two germline ends. CDR3 size: 13 residues. The CDR3 DNA is TGTGCCAGCAGCCTGGACAGATATAACGAGCAGTACTTC. Protein sequence: CASSLDRYNEQYF.

The chain uses TRBV2 and TRBJ1-2; D is undetermined. V lost 4 bases to trimming and J lost 4 bases, with 7 bases between them. The CDR3 spans 12 residues. Germline-derived CDR1 and CDR2 are SNHLY and FYNNEI. Here the CDR3 reads CASSARLYGYTF. CDR3 coding DNA: TGTGCCAGCAGTGCCCGCCTCTATGGCTACACCTTC.

The chain uses TRBV19 and TRBJ2-6; either TRBD1 or TRBD2 may fit D (5 bases each). The CDR3 loop spans 16 amino acids. Trimming removed 3 bases at V and 0 bases at J, with 9 bases between. The germline gives CDR1 LNHDA, CDR2 SQIVND (reference sequence). CDR3 loop: CASSMGVNSGANVLTF. In DNA form, the CDR3 reads TGTGCCAGTAGTATGGGGGTCAACTCTGGGGCCAACGTCCTGACTTTC.

This clone was observed once. The gene calls are TRBV6-6 and TRBJ1-1; D remains ambiguous. This CDR3 has 13 residues. Looked up from germline, CDR1 is MNHNY and CDR2 is SVGAGI (reference sequence). The V end lost 6 bases, the J end lost 3 bases, and 11 bases lay between the germline ends. The CDR3 spells CASSAQRHTEAFF. Here the CDR3 DNA reads TGTGCCAGCAGCGCCCAGAGGCACACTGAAGCTTTCTTT.

This rearrangement joins TRBV6-9 to TRBJ1-2; the D is unclear. Germline V gives CDR1 MNHGY, CDR2 SVAAGI. V was cut by 7 bases and J by 4 bases, with 16 bases left in between. The CDR3 length is 14 residues. CDR3 sequence (DNA): TGTGCCAGCACACAAGGTGCAATAATCTATGGCTACACCTTC. Encoded protein: CASTQGAIIYGYTF.

The gene calls are TRBV27 and TRBJ2-6; D not certain. There are 14 residues in the CDR3. Germline CDR1 MNHEY, CDR2 SMNVEV (reference sequence). The CDR3 sequence is CATRRGAGANVLTF. CDR3 in DNA: TGTGCTACCAGGCGAGGAGCTGGGGCCAACGTCCTGACTTTC.

The J gene is TRBJ1-2, the V gene TRBV6-5; D gene ambiguous. CDR1 and CDR2 (germline): MNHEY, SVGAGI. Trimming shortened V by 0 bases and J by 0 bases, and 11 bases separated the two germline ends. The CDR3 totals 16 residues. For the CDR3, the DNA is TGTGCCAGCAGTTACTCGATGAGAAAATCTAACTATGGCTACACCTTC. Amino acids: CASSYSMRKSNYGYTF.

The V call is TRBV6-6, the J call TRBJ1-1; TRBD1 matches at 9 bases. Germline loops: CDR1 MNHNY, CDR2 SVGAGI (reference sequence). The length of the CDR3 is 14 residues. Unmatched junction bases numbered 5, after V lost 6 bases and J lost 3 bases. Here the CDR3 reads CASRTGTGYTEAFF. Here the CDR3 DNA reads TGTGCCAGCAGGACCGGGACAGGGTACACTGAAGCTTTCTTT.

V and J are TRBV6-4 and TRBJ1-1; a weak D match, TRBD1 (5 bases). Germline assignment: CDR1 MRHNA and CDR2 SNTAGT. The CDR3 totals 13 residues. Trimming removed 5 bases from V and 1 base from J, with 8 bases in between. Here the CDR3 DNA reads TGTGCCAGCAGTTTTGACAGGAACACTGAAGCTTTCTTT. As protein: CASSFDRNTEAFF.

The J gene is TRBJ1-6, the V gene TRBV27; 8 bases fit TRBD1. The CDR3 consists of 15 residues. The trim removed 6 bases at V and 10 bases at J, leaving 11 bases unmatched. Per germline, CDR1 MNHEY and CDR2 SMNVEV (reference sequence). The CDR3 here is CASSRQGYGDSPLHF. The CDR3 DNA is TGTGCCAGCAGCAGACAGGGGTACGGGGACTCACCCCTCCACTTT.